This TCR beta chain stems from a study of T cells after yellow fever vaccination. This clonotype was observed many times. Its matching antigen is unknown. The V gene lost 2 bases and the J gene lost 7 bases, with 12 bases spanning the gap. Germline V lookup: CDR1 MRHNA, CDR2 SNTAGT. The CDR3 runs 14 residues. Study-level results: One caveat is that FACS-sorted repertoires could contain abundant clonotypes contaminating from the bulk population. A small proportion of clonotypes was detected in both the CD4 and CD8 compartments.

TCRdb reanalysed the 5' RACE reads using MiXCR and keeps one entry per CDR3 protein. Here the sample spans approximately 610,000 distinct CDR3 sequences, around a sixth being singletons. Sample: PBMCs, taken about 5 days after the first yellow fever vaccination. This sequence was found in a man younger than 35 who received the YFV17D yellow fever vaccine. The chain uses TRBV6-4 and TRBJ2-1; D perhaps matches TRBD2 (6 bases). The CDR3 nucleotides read TGTGCCAGCAGTGACCGGAGGGGCGGGAATGAGCAGTTCTTC. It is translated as CASSDRRGGNEQFF.